This T cell receptor (beta chain) appears in the sequencing data of a study of T cell repertoires in cytomegalovirus infection (dated by TCRdb to about 2019). At the level of the whole study: Donor HLA type was relevant to the analysis, as public TCR beta signatures indicated carriage of CMV infection together with the matching HLA type. Findings and caveats that apply to the study as a whole: Cumulative frequency of public TCR beta family members discriminated carriers of CMV infection plus the relevant HLA type in this cohort and an independent approximately 400-donor cohort. The ex vivo response was dominated by HLA-C-restricted CMV-specific TCR beta clonotypes, which also provided the single most frequent clonotype in two of eight donors.

The run used an Illumina HiSeq 1500. TCRdb reran the public reads through fastp at Q25 and MiXCR, keeping productive beta chains. One record per CDR3 amino acid sequence lists the most common genes and DNA. For this sample the table gives about 180,000 distinct CDR3 sequences, of which 17% were detected only once. Roughly a quarter of the sample is taken by the ten largest. This clonotype was seen a single time. Its binding antigen is unknown. Base qualities are not provided; no much larger clone lies one nucleotide away. Single-read evidence is weak. The receptor comes from a human donor in good health (CMV status not recorded). Some clones in this sample may be carry-over from other donors' samples. Sequencing input: CD8+ T cells from PBMCs.

The CDR3 sequence is CSAREERTIMNTEAFF. The DNA sequence follows: TGCAGTGCTAGAGAAGAAAGGACAATCATGAACACTGAAGCTTTCTTT. The rearranged segments are TRBV20-1 and TRBJ1-1; TRBD1 is a weak D gene call, 5 bases matching. The CDR1 and CDR2 encoded by the germline V gene (reference sequence) are DFQATT and SNEGSKA. Taken from cysteine to phenylalanine, the CDR3 has 16 residues. Just the 48-base CDR3 DNA is kept, in frame starting at base 1. Between the V and J ends, shortened by 0 bases and 0 bases respectively, the junction contains 14 bases.